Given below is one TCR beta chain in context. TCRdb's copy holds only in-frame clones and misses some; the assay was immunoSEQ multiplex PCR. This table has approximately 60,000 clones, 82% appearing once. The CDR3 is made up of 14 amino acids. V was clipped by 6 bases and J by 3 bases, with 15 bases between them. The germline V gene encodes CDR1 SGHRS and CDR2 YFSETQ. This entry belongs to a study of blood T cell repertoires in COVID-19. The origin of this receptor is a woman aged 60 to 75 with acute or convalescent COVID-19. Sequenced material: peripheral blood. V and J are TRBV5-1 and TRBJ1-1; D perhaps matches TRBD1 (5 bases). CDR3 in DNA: TGCGCCAGCAAACAGGACAATGAGGACACTGAAGCTTTCTTT. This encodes CASKQDNEDTEAFF.